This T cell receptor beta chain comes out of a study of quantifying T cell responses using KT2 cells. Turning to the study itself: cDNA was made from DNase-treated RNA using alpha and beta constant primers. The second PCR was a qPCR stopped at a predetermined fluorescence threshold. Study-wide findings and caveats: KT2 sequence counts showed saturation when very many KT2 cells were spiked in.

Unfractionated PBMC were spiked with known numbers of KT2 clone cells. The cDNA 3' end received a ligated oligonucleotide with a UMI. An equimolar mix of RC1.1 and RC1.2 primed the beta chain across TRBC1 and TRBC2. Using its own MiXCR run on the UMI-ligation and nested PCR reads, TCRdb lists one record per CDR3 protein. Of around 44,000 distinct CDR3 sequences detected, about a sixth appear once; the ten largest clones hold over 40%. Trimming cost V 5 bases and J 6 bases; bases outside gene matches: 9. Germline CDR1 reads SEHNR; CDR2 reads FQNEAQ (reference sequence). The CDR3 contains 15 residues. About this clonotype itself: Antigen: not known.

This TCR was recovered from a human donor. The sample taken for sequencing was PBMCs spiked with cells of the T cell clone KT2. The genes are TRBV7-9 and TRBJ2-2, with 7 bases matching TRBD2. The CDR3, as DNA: TGTGCCAGCAGCGCCCCGACTAGCCCTCCCGGGGAGCTGTTTTTT. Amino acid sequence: CASSAPTSPPGELFF.